The clone carrying this TCR beta chain was detected once. CDR1 is MDHEN and CDR2 is SYDVKM in the germline V gene. This CDR3 has 16 residues. J lost 2 bases, V lost 1 base, and 6 bases had no gene match. Repertoires were generated with immunoSEQ multiplex PCR, while TCRdb's copy carries only in-frame clones and drops some. The sample shows under 200,000 clones, roughly 86% of them seen only once. This entry comes from a study of blood T cell repertoires in COVID-19. Participant-given clinical history determined each cohort assignment. Sequenced material: PBMCs or T cells enriched from blood (not recorded which). The chain links TRBV28 to TRBJ2-7; 9 nucleotides align to TRBD1. The receptor was derived from a man aged 40-50 years with acute COVID-19. The CDR3 nucleotides read TGTGCCAGCAGTTTATATACCGGGACAGGGACCTACGAGCAGTACTTC. It encodes CASSLYTGTGTYEQYF.